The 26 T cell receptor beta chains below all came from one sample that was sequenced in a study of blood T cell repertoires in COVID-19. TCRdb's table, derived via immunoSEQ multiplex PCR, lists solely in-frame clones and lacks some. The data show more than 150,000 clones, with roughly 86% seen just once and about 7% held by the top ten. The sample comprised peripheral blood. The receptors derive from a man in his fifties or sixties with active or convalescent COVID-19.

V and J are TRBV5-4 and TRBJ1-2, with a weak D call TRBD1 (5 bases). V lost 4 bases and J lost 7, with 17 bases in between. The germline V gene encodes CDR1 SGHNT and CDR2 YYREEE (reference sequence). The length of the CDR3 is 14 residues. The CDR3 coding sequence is TGTGCCAGCAGCAAAGAGACAGAGGCAGGTGGCTACACCTTC. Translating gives CASSKETEAGGYTF.

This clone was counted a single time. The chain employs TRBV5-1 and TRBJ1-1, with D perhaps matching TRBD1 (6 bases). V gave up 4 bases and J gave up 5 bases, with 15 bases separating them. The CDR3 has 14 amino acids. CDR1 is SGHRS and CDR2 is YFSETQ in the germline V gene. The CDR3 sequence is CASSPAGERTEAFF. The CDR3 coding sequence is TGCGCCAGCAGCCCAGCAGGGGAAAGGACTGAAGCTTTCTTT.

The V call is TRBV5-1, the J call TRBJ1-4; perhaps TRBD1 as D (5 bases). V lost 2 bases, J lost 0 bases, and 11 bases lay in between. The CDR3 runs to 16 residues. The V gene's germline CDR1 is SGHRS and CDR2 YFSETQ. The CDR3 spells CASSFGDRATNEKLFF. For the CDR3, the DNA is TGCGCCAGCAGCTTCGGAGACAGAGCAACTAATGAAAAACTGTTTTTT.

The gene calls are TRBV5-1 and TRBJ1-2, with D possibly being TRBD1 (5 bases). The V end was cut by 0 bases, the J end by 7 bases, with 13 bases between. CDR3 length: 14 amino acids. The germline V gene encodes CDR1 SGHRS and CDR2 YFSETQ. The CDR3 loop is CASSLGSGRTGYTF. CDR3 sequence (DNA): TGCGCCAGCAGCTTGGGGTCAGGGAGGACTGGCTACACCTTC.

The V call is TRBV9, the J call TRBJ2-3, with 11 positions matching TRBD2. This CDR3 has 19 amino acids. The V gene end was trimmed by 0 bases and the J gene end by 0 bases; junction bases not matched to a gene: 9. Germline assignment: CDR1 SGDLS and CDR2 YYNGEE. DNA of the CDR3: TGTGCCAGCAGCGTAGGTCCGCTGACTAGCGGGACTAGCACAGATACGCAGTATTTT. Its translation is CASSVGPLTSGTSTDTQYF.

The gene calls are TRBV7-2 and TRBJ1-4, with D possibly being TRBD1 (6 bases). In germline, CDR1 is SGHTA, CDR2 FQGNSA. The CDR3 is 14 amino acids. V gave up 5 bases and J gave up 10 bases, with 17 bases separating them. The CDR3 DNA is TGTGCCAGCAGCCGTACAGGGACGTTGGGAAAACTGTTTTTT. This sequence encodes CASSRTGTLGKLFF.

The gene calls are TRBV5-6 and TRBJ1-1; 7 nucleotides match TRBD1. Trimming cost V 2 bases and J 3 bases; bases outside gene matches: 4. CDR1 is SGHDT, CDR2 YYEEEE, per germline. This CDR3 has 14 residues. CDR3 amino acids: CASSFGQADTEAFF. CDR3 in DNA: TGTGCCAGCAGCTTTGGACAGGCGGACACTGAAGCTTTCTTT.

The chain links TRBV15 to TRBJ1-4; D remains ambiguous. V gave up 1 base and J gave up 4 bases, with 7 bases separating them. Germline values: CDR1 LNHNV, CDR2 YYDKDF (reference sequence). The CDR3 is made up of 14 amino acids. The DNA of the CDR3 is TGTGCCACCAGCAGAGGGCACGTTAATGAAAAACTGTTTTTT. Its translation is CATSRGHVNEKLFF.

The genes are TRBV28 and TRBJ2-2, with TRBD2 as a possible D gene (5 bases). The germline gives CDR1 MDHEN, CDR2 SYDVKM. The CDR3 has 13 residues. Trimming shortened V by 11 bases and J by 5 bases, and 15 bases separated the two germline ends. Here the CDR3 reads CAGRAPGTGELFF. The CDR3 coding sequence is TGTGCCGGGAGAGCCCCGGGGACCGGGGAGCTGTTTTTT.

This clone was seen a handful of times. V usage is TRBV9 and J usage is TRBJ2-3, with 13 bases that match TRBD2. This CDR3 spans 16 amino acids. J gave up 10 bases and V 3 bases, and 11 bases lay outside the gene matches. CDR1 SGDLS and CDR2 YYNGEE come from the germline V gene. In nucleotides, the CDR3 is TGTGCCAGCAGCGCGGGACTAGCGGGACGCCACGGGGCGCAGTATTTT. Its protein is CASSAGLAGRHGAQYF.

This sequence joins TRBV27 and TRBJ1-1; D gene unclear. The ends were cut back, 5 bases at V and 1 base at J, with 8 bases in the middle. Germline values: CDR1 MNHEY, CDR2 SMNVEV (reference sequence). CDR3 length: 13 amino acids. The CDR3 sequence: CASSRERNTEAFF. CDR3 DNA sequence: TGTGCCAGCAGTAGGGAGCGGAACACTGAAGCTTTCTTT.

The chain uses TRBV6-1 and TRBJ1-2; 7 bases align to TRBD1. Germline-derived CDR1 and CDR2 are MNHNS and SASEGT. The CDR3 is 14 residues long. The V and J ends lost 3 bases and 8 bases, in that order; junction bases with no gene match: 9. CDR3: CASSDPGGTEGYTF. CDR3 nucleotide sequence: TGTGCCAGCAGTGACCCCGGTGGGACAGAGGGCTACACCTTC.

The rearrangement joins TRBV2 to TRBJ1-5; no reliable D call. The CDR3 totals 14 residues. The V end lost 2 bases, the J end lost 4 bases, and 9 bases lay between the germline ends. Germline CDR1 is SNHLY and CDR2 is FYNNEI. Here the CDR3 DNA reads TGTGCCAGCAGTGAAATAAGCAAGAATCAGCCCCAGCATTTT. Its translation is CASSEISKNQPQHF.

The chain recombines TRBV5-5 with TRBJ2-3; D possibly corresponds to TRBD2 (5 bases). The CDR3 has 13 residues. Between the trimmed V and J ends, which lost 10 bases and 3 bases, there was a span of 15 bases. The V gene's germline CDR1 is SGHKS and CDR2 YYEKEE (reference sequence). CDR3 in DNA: TGTGCCGCCTCAACGAGGGAAACAGATACGCAGTATTTT. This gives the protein CAASTRETDTQYF.

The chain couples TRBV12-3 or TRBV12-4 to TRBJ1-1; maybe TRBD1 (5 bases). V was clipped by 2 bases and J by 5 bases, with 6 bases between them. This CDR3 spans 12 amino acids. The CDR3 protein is CASSLQGTEAFF. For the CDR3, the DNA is TGTGCCAGCAGTTTACAGGGTACTGAAGCTTTCTTT.

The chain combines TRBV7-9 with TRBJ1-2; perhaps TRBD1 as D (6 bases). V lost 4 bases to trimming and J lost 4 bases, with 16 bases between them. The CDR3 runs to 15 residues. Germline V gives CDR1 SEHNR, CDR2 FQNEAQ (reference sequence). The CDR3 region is CASSYDQRGRYGYTF. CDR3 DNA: TGTGCCAGCAGCTATGACCAGCGGGGGCGCTATGGCTACACCTTC. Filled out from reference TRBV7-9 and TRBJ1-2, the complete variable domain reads DTGVSQNPRHKITKRGQNVTFRCDPISEHNRLYWYRQTLGQGPEFLTYFQNEAQLEKSRLLSDRFSAERPKGSFSTLEIQRTEQGDSAMYLCASSYDQRGRYGYTFGSGTRLTVV.

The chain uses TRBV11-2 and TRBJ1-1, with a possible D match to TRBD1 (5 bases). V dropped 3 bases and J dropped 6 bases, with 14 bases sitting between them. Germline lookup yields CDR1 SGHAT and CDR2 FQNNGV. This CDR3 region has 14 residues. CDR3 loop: CASSFLGDTAEAFF. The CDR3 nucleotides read TGTGCCAGCAGCTTTTTAGGGGATACCGCTGAAGCTTTCTTT. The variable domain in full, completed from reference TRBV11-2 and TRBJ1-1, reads EAGVAQSPRYKIIEKRQSVAFWCNPISGHATLYWYQQILGQGPKLLIQFQNNGVVDDSQLPKDRFSAERLKGVDSTLKIQPAKLEDSAVYLCASSFLGDTAEAFFGQGTRLTVV.

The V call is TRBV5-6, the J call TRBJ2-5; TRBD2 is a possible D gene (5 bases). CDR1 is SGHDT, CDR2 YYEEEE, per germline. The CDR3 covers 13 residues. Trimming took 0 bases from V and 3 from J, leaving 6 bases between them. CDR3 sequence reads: CASSLAEEETQYF. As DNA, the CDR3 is TGTGCCAGCAGCTTGGCGGAGGAAGAGACCCAGTACTTC.

The DNA for the CDR3 is TGTGCCAGCAGGAAAATCGGACAGGGGGACTCCTACGAGCAGTACTTC. It codes for CASRKIGQGDSYEQYF. The chain combines TRBV13 with TRBJ2-7, with 10 bases matching TRBD1. Germline V lookup: CDR1 PRHDT, CDR2 FYEKMQ (reference sequence). This CDR3 region has 16 residues. Trimming took 6 bases from V and 0 from J; bases not matched to a gene: 8. Full variable domain (remainder filled in from reference TRBV13 and TRBJ2-7): AAGVIQSPRHLIKEKRETATLKCYPIPRHDTVYWYQQGPGQDPQFLISFYEKMQSDKGSIPDRFSAQQFSDYHSELNMSSLELGDSALYFCASRKIGQGDSYEQYFGPGTRLTVT.

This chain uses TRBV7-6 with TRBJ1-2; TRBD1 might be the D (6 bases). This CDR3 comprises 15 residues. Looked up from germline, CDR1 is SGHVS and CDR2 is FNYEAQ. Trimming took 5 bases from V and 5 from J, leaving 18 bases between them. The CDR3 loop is CASSPGHEHAYGYTF. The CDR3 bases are TGTGCCAGCAGCCCGGGACATGAACACGCTTATGGCTACACCTTC.

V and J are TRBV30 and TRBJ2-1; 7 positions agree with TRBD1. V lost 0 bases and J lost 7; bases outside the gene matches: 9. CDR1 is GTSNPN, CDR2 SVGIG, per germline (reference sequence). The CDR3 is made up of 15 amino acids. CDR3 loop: CAWSVRQGWINEQFF. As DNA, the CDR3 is TGTGCCTGGAGTGTTCGACAGGGTTGGATAAATGAGCAGTTCTTC.

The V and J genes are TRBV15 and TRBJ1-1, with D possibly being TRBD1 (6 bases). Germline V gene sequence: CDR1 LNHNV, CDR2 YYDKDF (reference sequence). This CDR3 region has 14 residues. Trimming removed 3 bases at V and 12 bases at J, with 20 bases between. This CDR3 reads CATSSSPGQRPPFF. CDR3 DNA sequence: TGTGCCACCAGCAGCTCCCCAGGACAGCGCCCACCTTTCTTT.

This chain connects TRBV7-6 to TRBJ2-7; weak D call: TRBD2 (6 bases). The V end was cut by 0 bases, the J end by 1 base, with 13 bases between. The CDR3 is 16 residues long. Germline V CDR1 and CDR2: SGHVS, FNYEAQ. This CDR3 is CASSLARARGSYEQYF. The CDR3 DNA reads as TGTGCCAGCAGCTTAGCACGGGCGCGGGGATCCTACGAGCAGTACTTC.

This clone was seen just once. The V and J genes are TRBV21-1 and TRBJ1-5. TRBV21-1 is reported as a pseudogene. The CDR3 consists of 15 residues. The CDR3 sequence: CASNHSRGVFQPQHF. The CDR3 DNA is TGTGCCAGTAACCATAGTCGGGGAGTGTTTCAGCCCCAGCATTTT.

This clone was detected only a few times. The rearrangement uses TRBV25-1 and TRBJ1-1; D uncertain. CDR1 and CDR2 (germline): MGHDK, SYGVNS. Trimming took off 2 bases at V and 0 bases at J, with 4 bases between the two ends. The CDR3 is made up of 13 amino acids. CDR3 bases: TGTGCCAGCAGTGAACATTTGAACACTGAAGCTTTCTTT. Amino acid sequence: CASSEHLNTEAFF.

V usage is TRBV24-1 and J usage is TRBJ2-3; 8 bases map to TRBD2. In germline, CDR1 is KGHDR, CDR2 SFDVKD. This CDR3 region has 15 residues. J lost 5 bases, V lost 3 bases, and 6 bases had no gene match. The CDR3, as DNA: TGTGCCACCAGTGATCGGAGCGGGAGTCAAGATACGCAGTATTTT. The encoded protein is CATSDRSGSQDTQYF.